Each of the 20 T cell receptor beta chains below was sequenced from the same sample in a study of early T cells in non-severe SARS-CoV-2 infection. From the 5' RACE reads, TCRdb called clonotypes with MiXCR, one entry per CDR3 protein. The data show tens of thousands of distinct CDR3 sequences, under 14% seen once. The specimen was whole blood. Receptors originate from an adult who was a healthcare worker with PCR-confirmed SARS-CoV-2 infection or an uninfected control (not recorded which).

In this sample, this clonotype turned up a few times. The V call is TRBV20-1, the J call TRBJ1-1, with D possibly TRBD1 on 6 matching bases. Trimming pared 0 bases from V and 1 base from J, leaving 15 bases between. The germline CDR1 and CDR2 sequences are DFQATT and SNEGSKA (reference sequence). This CDR3 spans 16 amino acids. The CDR3 is CSAREGDNMGNTEAFF. Here the CDR3 DNA reads TGCAGTGCTAGAGAGGGGGACAACATGGGGAACACTGAAGCTTTCTTT.

This clonotype showed up just a few times. The CDR3 DNA is TGTGCCAGCAGCCCAACGGCCGCAGGGACCCAGTACTTC. Translation: CASSPTAAGTQYF. The chain links TRBV5-4 to TRBJ2-5; D unclear. The V and J ends lost 4 bases and 7 bases respectively, with 14 bases between them. The germline gives CDR1 SGHNT, CDR2 YYREEE (reference sequence). This CDR3 has 13 amino acids.

This clonotype appeared many times. This chain joins TRBV12-3 or TRBV12-4 and TRBJ2-5; maybe TRBD1 (7 bases). The CDR3 is 15 residues long. V lost 3 bases to trimming and J lost 4 bases, with 15 bases between them. Here the CDR3 reads CASSFLQGGAETQYF. The CDR3 DNA reads TGTGCCAGCAGTTTTCTGCAGGGGGGAGCAGAGACCCAGTACTTC.

This clonotype was detected ten times or more. This rearrangement joins TRBV15 to TRBJ1-4; 9 nucleotides line up with TRBD1. The J segment lost 7 bases and the V segment lost 2 bases, leaving 5 bases of the junction unmatched. In germline, CDR1 is LNHNV, CDR2 YYDKDF (reference sequence). This CDR3 comprises 15 residues. The CDR3 loop is CATSRNRGRSEKLFF. As DNA, the CDR3 is TGTGCCACCAGCAGAAACAGGGGGCGTTCTGAAAAACTGTTTTTT.

This clonotype was seen only a few times. The chain recombines TRBV4-1 with TRBJ2-6; D gene unclear. V gave up 1 base and J gave up 0 bases, with 13 bases separating them. Germline V gives CDR1 MGHRA, CDR2 YSYEKL. This CDR3 has 18 amino acids. The DNA of the CDR3 is TGCGCCAGCAGCCAAGTAGATTTAGTGCCCTCTGGGGCCAACGTCCTGACTTTC. As protein: CASSQVDLVPSGANVLTF.

This chain joins TRBV7-9 and TRBJ2-7; D remains ambiguous. Germline assignment: CDR1 SEHNR and CDR2 FQNEAQ (reference sequence). The V and J ends lost 1 base and 5 bases respectively, with 6 bases between them. The CDR3 loop spans 12 amino acids. CDR3 in amino acids: CASSLGSNEQYF. CDR3 DNA: TGTGCCAGCAGCTTAGGTAGTAACGAGCAGTACTTC.

This clonotype was counted between two and nine times. V usage is TRBV3-1 and J usage is TRBJ2-2; D is perhaps TRBD1 (6 bases). CDR1 is LGHDT and CDR2 is YNNKEL in the germline V gene (reference sequence). CDR3 length equals 17 residues. V was cut by 5 bases and J by 4 bases, with 20 bases left in between. CDR3 bases: TGTGCCAGCAGCTATCCTCAGACAGGAACAGGCACCGGGGAGCTGTTTTTT. This encodes CASSYPQTGTGTGELFF.

The sample holds a few counts of this clonotype. V is TRBV29-1 and J is TRBJ2-2, with no clear D. Germline V lookup: CDR1 SQVTM, CDR2 ANQGSEA. V was shortened by 5 bases and J by 1 base, with 5 bases between the two germline ends. This CDR3 is built from 12 residues. The CDR3 reads CSVSGNTGELFF. CDR3 nucleotides: TGCAGCGTTTCAGGGAACACCGGGGAGCTGTTTTTT.

This sequence joins TRBV18 and TRBJ2-5, with a tentative D call TRBD2 (6 bases). Looked up from germline, CDR1 is KGHSH and CDR2 is LQKENI. The CDR3 runs 13 residues. The germline V and J ends were trimmed by 3 bases and 5 bases, with 10 bases remaining between them. CDR3 amino acids: CASSPGLMETQYF. In DNA form, the CDR3 reads TGTGCCAGCTCACCGGGACTCATGGAGACCCAGTACTTC.

This clonotype was seen ten or more times. This chain links TRBV29-1 with TRBJ1-3; 7 bases agree with TRBD1. V lost 4 bases to trimming and J lost 5 bases; unmatched junction nucleotides: 5. Per germline, CDR1 SQVTM and CDR2 ANQGSEA. The CDR3 contains 13 residues. Here the CDR3 DNA reads TGCAGCGTTGCCCGGGACAGTAGAAACACCATATATTTT. It specifies CSVARDSRNTIYF. Variable domain in full (rest from reference TRBV29-1 and TRBJ1-3): SAVISQKPSRDICQRGTSLTIQCQVDSQVTMMFWYRQQPGQSLTLIATANQGSEATYESGFVIDKFPISRPNLTFSTLTVSNMSPEDSSIYLCSVARDSRNTIYFGEGSWLTVV.

This clonotype was counted only a few times. The chain couples TRBV6-1 to TRBJ1-6, with 9 bases aligning to TRBD1. This CDR3 comprises 16 residues. CDR1 is MNHNS and CDR2 is SASEGT in the germline V gene. V lost 3 bases, J lost 9 bases, and 9 bases stayed unmatched. The CDR3 is CASSERGQGGTSPLHF. The DNA for the CDR3 is TGTGCCAGCAGTGAGAGGGGACAGGGTGGCACTTCACCCCTCCACTTT.

This clonotype occurred many times. The chain combines TRBV3-1 with TRBJ2-5; tentatively, D is TRBD1 (5 bases). Germline V gene lookup returns CDR1 LGHDT and CDR2 YNNKEL (reference sequence). The CDR3 spans 16 residues. V was clipped by 0 bases and J by 2 bases, with 13 bases between them. CDR3 DNA: TGTGCCAGCAGCCAAGAGGTCTACAGGTCACAAGAGACCCAGTACTTC. It is translated as CASSQEVYRSQETQYF.

The chain employs TRBV28 and TRBJ2-7, with 7 bases aligning to TRBD2. Germline lookup yields CDR1 MDHEN and CDR2 SYDVKM. V lost 5 bases to trimming and J lost 6 bases; unmatched junction nucleotides: 4. The CDR3 is 12 residues long. The CDR3 spells CASSTPGGEQYF. For the CDR3, the DNA is TGTGCCAGCAGTACCCCGGGGGGCGAGCAGTACTTC.

The gene calls are TRBV20-1 and TRBJ2-1, with 9 bases that match TRBD1. The germline CDR1 and CDR2 sequences are DFQATT and SNEGSKA (reference sequence). The CDR3 totals 14 residues. Trimming took 4 bases from V and 4 from J; bases not matched to a gene: 5. The CDR3 region is CSATPGTGYNEQFF. The CDR3 region has the DNA TGCAGTGCTACTCCCGGGACAGGGTACAATGAGCAGTTCTTC.

The chain has TRBV24-1 and TRBJ2-7, with 8 positions matching TRBD1. The CDR3 spans 14 residues. Germline CDR1 KGHDR, CDR2 SFDVKD. V shed 5 bases and J 3 bases; nucleotides not matched to a gene: 5. The CDR3 DNA follows: TGTGCCACCAGTGCCGGGACAGGATACTACGAGCAGTACTTC. Translated: CATSAGTGYYEQYF.

This clonotype was counted between two and nine times. V is TRBV11-2 and J is TRBJ2-7; D gene ambiguous. The germline V and J ends were trimmed by 5 bases and 0 bases, with 11 bases remaining between them. Germline assignment: CDR1 SGHAT and CDR2 FQNNGV. This CDR3 comprises 14 residues. The CDR3 is CASSPSVSSYEQYF. Here the CDR3 DNA reads TGTGCCAGCAGCCCGAGCGTAAGCTCCTACGAGCAGTACTTC.

CDR3 region: CASSSDSPITDTQYF. The CDR3 nucleotides read TGTGCCAGCTCATCCGACAGCCCCATTACAGATACGCAGTATTTT. The chain is built from TRBV18 and TRBJ2-3, with D tentatively TRBD1 (5 bases). This CDR3 has 15 residues. Trimming cost V 5 bases and J 3 bases, with 15 bases left between them. The germline CDR1 and CDR2 sequences are KGHSH and LQKENI.

This clonotype was seen more than once but under ten times. This chain joins TRBV6-2 or TRBV6-3 and TRBJ2-1, with 9 bases identical to TRBD2. V shed 4 bases and J 6 bases; nucleotides not matched to a gene: 4. This CDR3 has 14 residues. Germline CDR1 MNHEY, CDR2 SVGEGT. Here the CDR3 reads CASSLAGATNEQFF. CDR3 DNA: TGTGCCAGCAGTTTAGCGGGGGCCACCAATGAGCAGTTCTTC.

This clonotype was counted only a few times. The CDR3 sequence is CASSRTGQVSTDTQYF. The CDR3 DNA sequence: TGCGCCAGCAGCCGAACCGGACAGGTTAGCACAGATACGCAGTATTTT. J is TRBJ2-3 and V is TRBV5-1, with 7 bases that match TRBD1. Germline CDR1 SGHRS, CDR2 YFSETQ. V gave up 4 bases and J gave up 0 bases; unmatched junction bases: 8. The CDR3 consists of 16 residues.

The rearrangement uses TRBV18 and TRBJ2-3; D is perhaps TRBD2 (7 bases). V lost 3 bases, J lost 5 bases, and 15 bases lay in between. This CDR3 spans 15 amino acids. In germline, CDR1 is KGHSH, CDR2 LQKENI. CDR3 DNA: TGTGCCAGCTCACCGGAGTCCGGGGGGCGAGATACGCAGTATTTT. This translates into CASSPESGGRDTQYF.